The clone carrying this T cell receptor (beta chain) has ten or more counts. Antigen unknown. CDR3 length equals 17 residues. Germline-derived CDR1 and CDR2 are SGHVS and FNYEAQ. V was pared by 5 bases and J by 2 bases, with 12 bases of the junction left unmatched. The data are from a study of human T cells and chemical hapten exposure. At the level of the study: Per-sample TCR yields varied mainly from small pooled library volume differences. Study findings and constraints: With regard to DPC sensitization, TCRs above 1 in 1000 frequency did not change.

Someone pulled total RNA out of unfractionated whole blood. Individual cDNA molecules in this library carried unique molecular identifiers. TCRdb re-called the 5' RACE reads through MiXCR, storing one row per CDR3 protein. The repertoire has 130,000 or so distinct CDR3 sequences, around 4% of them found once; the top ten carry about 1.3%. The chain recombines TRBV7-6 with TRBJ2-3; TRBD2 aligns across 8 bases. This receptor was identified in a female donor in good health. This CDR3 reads CASSARTSGVTTDTQYF. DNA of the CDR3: TGTGCCAGCAGCGCCCGAACTAGCGGAGTCACCACAGATACGCAGTATTTT.